This T cell receptor beta chain comes out of a study of memory CD4+ T cells and cytomegalovirus serostatus. The sort gate was single viable CD3+CD4+CD8-CD45RO+ cells for memory CD4+ T cells. Donors' CMV status reflects serum IgG against pp150, pp28, p38, p52. Positive selection with CD4 microbeads enriched total CD4+ T cells. The germline V gene has CDR1 SGDLS and CDR2 YYNGEE. The CDR3 is made up of 18 amino acids. V gave up 4 bases and J gave up 0 bases, with 20 bases separating them. Clones were sequenced by immunoSEQ multiplex PCR, and TCRdb holds only the in-frame ones, with some missing. The table has about 56,000 clones, about 81% seen once.

The chain links TRBV9 to TRBJ1-3; TRBD1 might be the D (5 bases). The origin of this receptor is an adult in good health and CMV-seronegative. The sample consisted of memory CD4+ T cells from blood. CDR3 nucleotide sequence: TGTGCCAGCAGCCCGGGCAGGGATTTTTGGAACTCTGGAAACACCATATATTTT. Translation gives CASSPGRDFWNSGNTIYF.